This is a list of T cell receptor beta chains from one sample in a study of blood T cell repertoires in COVID-19. Assay used: immunoSEQ multiplex PCR; TCRdb lists only in-frame clones, some missing. Of 95,000 to 150,000 clones in the sample, 80% to 90% are singletons; the top ten hold 5.5% to 6%. Sequencing was done on a sample of peripheral blood. These TCRs come from an elderly man with active or convalescent COVID-19. Each CDR3 is given with its conserved first and last residue. A D gene is named only where the DNA matches it firmly. Rows give clone size only sometimes, using once, few, many, or a class for an expanded clone.

.	TRBV9	.	TRBJ1-4	CASSEGPEEKLFF	TGTGCCAGCAGCGAGGGGCCGGAAGAAAAACTGTTTTTT
TRBD2	TRBV27	once	TRBJ2-7	CASSPLPGGGPYEQYF	TGTGCCAGCAGTCCATTGCCGGGCGGGGGGCCCTACGAGCAGTACTTC
TRBD2	TRBV9	.	TRBJ2-3	CASSPLPGGSSTDTQYF	TGTGCCAGCAGCCCCCTCCCGGGGGGGAGTAGCACAGATACGCAGTATTTT
.	TRBV30	once	TRBJ1-3	CAWRVGGTTPGTIYF	TGTGCCTGGAGGGTGGGGGGGACAACCCCCGGCACCATATATTTT
TRBD1	TRBV7-2	once	TRBJ2-5	CASSWTGPKETQYF	TGTGCCAGCAGCTGGACAGGGCCGAAGGAGACCCAGTACTTC
.	TRBV6-1	.	TRBJ1-5	CASSEGQSNQPQHF	TGTGCCAGCAGTGAAGGACAGAGCAATCAGCCCCAGCATTTT
.	TRBV12-3/TRBV12-4	once	TRBJ2-5	CASSSNSETQYF	TGTGCCAGCAGTTCTAACTCCGAGACCCAGTACTTC
TRBD1	TRBV30	.	TRBJ1-6	CAWSRDSPYNSPLHF	TGTGCCTGGAGTCGGGACAGCCCCTATAATTCACCCCTCCACTTT
.	TRBV18	once	TRBJ2-3	CASSPPGPTDTQYF	TGTGCCAGCTCACCACCGGGGCCCACAGATACGCAGTATTTT
.	TRBV12-3/TRBV12-4	.	TRBJ1-5	CASTDFNQPQHF	TGTGCCAGCACCGACTTTAATCAGCCCCAGCATTTT
TRBD1	TRBV5-6	.	TRBJ1-2	CASRPRDRVGDYGYTF	TGTGCCAGCAGACCTCGGGACAGGGTGGGCGACTATGGCTACACCTTC
.	TRBV5-1	.	TRBJ1-4	CASSLNSGEYEKLFF	TGCGCCAGCAGCTTAAATTCCGGGGAGTATGAAAAACTGTTTTTT
.	TRBV10-3	once	TRBJ1-1	CAISPGQPGTEAFF	TGTGCCATCAGCCCCGGACAGCCGGGCACTGAAGCTTTCTTT